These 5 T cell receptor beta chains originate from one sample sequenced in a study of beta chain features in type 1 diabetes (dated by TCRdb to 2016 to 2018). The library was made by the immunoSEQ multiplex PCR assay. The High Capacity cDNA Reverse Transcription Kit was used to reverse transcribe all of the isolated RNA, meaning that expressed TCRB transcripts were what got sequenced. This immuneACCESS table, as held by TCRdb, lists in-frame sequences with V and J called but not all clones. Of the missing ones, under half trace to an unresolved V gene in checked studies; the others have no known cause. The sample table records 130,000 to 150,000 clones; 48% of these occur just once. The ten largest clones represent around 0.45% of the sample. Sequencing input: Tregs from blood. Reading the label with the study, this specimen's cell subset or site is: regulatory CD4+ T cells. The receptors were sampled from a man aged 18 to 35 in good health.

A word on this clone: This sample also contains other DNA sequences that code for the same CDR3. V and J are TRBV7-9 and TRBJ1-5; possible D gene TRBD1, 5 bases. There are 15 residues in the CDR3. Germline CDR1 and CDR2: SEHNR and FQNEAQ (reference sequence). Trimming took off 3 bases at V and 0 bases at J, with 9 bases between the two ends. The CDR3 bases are TGTGCCAGCAGCTTGGGTACAGGTAGCAATCAGCCCCAGCATTTT. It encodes CASSLGTGSNQPQHF.

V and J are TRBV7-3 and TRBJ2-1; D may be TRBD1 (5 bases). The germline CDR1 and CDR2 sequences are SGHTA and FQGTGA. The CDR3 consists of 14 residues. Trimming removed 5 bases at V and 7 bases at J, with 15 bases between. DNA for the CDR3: TGTGCCAGCAGCCCAACAGGCAGAGAAAATGAGCAGTTCTTC. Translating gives CASSPTGRENEQFF.

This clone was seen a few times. The CDR3 sequence is CASSPVQTYNEQFF. The CDR3 nucleotides are TGTGCCAGCTCACCGGTCCAGACCTACAATGAGCAGTTCTTC. The chain joins TRBV18 to TRBJ2-1; no firm D call. Trimming removed 3 bases from V and 2 bases from J, with 8 bases in between. Germline V gene sequence: CDR1 KGHSH, CDR2 LQKENI. The CDR3 consists of 14 residues.

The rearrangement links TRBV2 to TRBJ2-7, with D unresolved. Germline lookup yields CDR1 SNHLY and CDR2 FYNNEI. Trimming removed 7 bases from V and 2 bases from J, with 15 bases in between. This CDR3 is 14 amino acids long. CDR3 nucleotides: TGTGCCAGCATTAGACAAGGTCGTCCCTACGAGCAGTACTTC. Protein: CASIRQGRPYEQYF.

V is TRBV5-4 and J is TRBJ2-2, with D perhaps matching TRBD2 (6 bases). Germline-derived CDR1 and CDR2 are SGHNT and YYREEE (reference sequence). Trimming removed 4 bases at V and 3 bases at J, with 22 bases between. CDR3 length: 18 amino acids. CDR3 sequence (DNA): TGTGCCAGCAGCCATCGGAGGGGTGGAGGGAGGTACACCGGGGAGCTGTTTTTT. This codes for CASSHRRGGGRYTGELFF.